Each of the 28 T cell receptor beta chains below was sequenced from the same sample in a study of siplizumab effects on memory and regulatory T cells. Sequencing used immunoSEQ multiplex PCR; TCRdb keeps in-frame clones, though not all of them. The table has over 100,000 clones, 93% seen once. The specimen sequenced was Tregs sorted from blood. Every receptor here comes from a human donor in good health.

The chain carries TRBV19 and TRBJ1-5; D is unclear. CDR1 and CDR2 (germline): LNHDA, SQIVND (reference sequence). The CDR3 has 15 residues. V lost 7 bases and J lost 0, with 13 bases in between. The CDR3 loop reads CASTRVRYSNQPQHF. CDR3 DNA: TGTGCCAGTACCCGGGTTCGTTATAGCAATCAGCCCCAGCATTTT.

The chain couples TRBV5-1 to TRBJ2-7; D is ambiguous. The V gene lost 5 bases and the J gene lost 1 base, with 13 bases spanning the gap. The germline V gene encodes CDR1 SGHRS and CDR2 YFSETQ. This CDR3 contains 14 residues. CDR3: CASSPGRISYEQYF. CDR3 coding DNA: TGCGCCAGCAGTCCCGGTCGTATTTCCTACGAGCAGTACTTC. Based on the CDR3 plus reference TRBV5-1 and TRBJ2-7, the full variable domain is KAGVTQTPRYLIKTRGQQVTLSCSPISGHRSVSWYQQTPGQGLQFLFEYFSETQRNKGNFPGRFSGRQFSNSRSEMNVSTLELGDSALYLCASSPGRISYEQYFGPGTRLTVT.

The chain has TRBV18 and TRBJ2-7, with D tentatively TRBD1 or TRBD2 (5 bases each). Trimming took off 1 base at V and 5 bases at J, with 18 bases between the two ends. This CDR3 has 16 amino acids. Germline V gene lookup returns CDR1 KGHSH and CDR2 LQKENI. In DNA, the CDR3 is TGTGCCAGCTCACCACAGGCTTGGGACCAAGGGAACGAGCAGTACTTC. As protein: CASSPQAWDQGNEQYF.

The sample holds one count of this clone. The rearrangement links TRBV19 to TRBJ1-5; 9 nucleotides align to TRBD1. Germline V CDR1 and CDR2: LNHDA, SQIVND (reference sequence). Losses at the gene ends were 10 bases for V and 4 bases for J; bases not matched to a gene: 8. This CDR3 comprises 14 residues. CDR3 sequence reads: CATSYRGPNQPQHF. The CDR3 bases are TGTGCCACTAGCTACAGGGGGCCTAATCAGCCCCAGCATTTT.

The J gene is TRBJ1-4, the V gene TRBV5-1; 7 bases line up with TRBD1. Germline CDR1 and CDR2: SGHRS and YFSETQ. With V trimmed by 2 bases and J by 8 bases, 3 bases remained unmatched. This CDR3 is built from 13 residues. DNA of the CDR3: TGCGCCAGCAGCTTCCAGGGGGGAGAAAAACTGTTTTTT. This translates into CASSFQGGEKLFF.

This chain connects TRBV5-1 to TRBJ2-7, with a weak D call TRBD1 (6 bases). The germline V gene encodes CDR1 SGHRS and CDR2 YFSETQ. The CDR3 length is 15 residues. V was shortened by 2 bases and J by 1 base, with 13 bases between the two germline ends. CDR3 residues: CASSLLPQGSYEQYF. CDR3 bases: TGCGCCAGCAGCTTATTACCACAGGGATCCTACGAGCAGTACTTC.

The V and J genes are TRBV25-1 and TRBJ2-6; D ambiguous. V was clipped by 3 bases and J by 2 bases, with 2 bases between them. CDR3 length equals 13 residues. Germline V gene data show CDR1 as MGHDK and CDR2 as SYGVNS. In DNA, the CDR3 is TGTGCCAGCAGTGATACTGGGGCCAACGTCCTGACTTTC. Translation: CASSDTGANVLTF.

V gene TRBV2 combines with J gene TRBJ1-6, with 7 bases aligning to TRBD1. Per the germline V gene, CDR1 is SNHLY and CDR2 is FYNNEI. The CDR3 has 16 residues. V gave up 5 bases and J gave up 3 bases; unmatched junction bases: 7. CDR3 DNA: TGTGCCAGCAGTCCTAGGGGGACAGACTATAATTCACCCCTCCACTTT. This gives the protein CASSPRGTDYNSPLHF. Based on the CDR3 plus reference TRBV2 and TRBJ1-6, the full variable domain is EPEVTQTPSHQVTQMGQEVILRCVPISNHLYFYWYRQILGQKVEFLVSFYNNEISEKSEIFDDQFSVERPDGSNFTLKIRSTKLEDSAMYFCASSPRGTDYNSPLHFGNGTRLTVT.

The V and J genes are TRBV7-2 and TRBJ2-7; 8 bases line up with TRBD2. The V gene end was trimmed by 3 bases and the J gene end by 2 bases; junction bases not matched to a gene: 3. This CDR3 comprises 14 residues. Germline V lookup: CDR1 SGHTA, CDR2 FQGNSA. CDR3 protein: CASSFLSGAYEQYF. CDR3 DNA sequence: TGTGCCAGCAGCTTCCTTAGCGGGGCCTACGAGCAGTACTTC.

This rearrangement joins TRBV19 to TRBJ2-7; possibly TRBD2 for D (5 bases). V was trimmed by 4 bases and J by 7 bases, leaving 14 bases between them. The germline V gene encodes CDR1 LNHDA and CDR2 SQIVND (reference sequence). The CDR3 spans 13 residues. CDR3: CASSTGITGEQYF. The CDR3 DNA sequence: TGTGCCAGTAGTACCGGGATCACGGGTGAGCAGTACTTC.

The chain links TRBV4-1 to TRBJ1-4; the D gene is possibly TRBD1 (5 bases). The CDR3 spans 16 residues. CDR1 is MGHRA, CDR2 YSYEKL, per germline. Trimming took 4 bases from V and 4 from J, leaving 16 bases between them. CDR3 nucleotide sequence: TGCGCCAGCAGCCTTAGGGACCCCCTCTTTAATGAAAAACTGTTTTTT. Amino acids: CASSLRDPLFNEKLFF.

The chain combines TRBV29-1 with TRBJ1-4; D is unclear. Germline V gene lookup returns CDR1 SQVTM and CDR2 ANQGSEA. The CDR3 contains 17 residues. V dropped 5 bases and J dropped 7 bases, with 26 bases sitting between them. The CDR3 DNA is TGCAGCGTTCTGACCCTTCCTGCTTCGGGATTTGGTGAAAAACTGTTTTTT. Encoded protein: CSVLTLPASGFGEKLFF.

The V gene is TRBV11-3, the J gene TRBJ2-1; 10 bases agree with TRBD2. V lost 8 bases, J lost 6 bases, and 10 bases stayed unmatched. CDR1 is SGHNT, CDR2 YENEEA, per germline. This CDR3 is built from 15 residues. The CDR3 protein is CASRDGLAGVNEQFF. CDR3 sequence (DNA): TGTGCCAGCCGGGATGGTCTAGCGGGAGTCAATGAGCAGTTCTTC.

The chain uses TRBV11-3 and TRBJ2-7, with D unresolved. V was clipped by 1 base and J by 3 bases, with 7 bases between them. There are 13 residues in the CDR3. Germline V lookup: CDR1 SGHNT, CDR2 YENEEA. The chain's CDR3 is CASSLGQIYEQYF. As DNA, the CDR3 is TGTGCCAGCAGCTTAGGGCAGATCTACGAGCAGTACTTC.

This chain uses TRBV19 with TRBJ2-5; D not certain. Trimming left V 4 bases short and J 3 bases short, with 9 bases between. This CDR3 region has 13 residues. Per the germline V gene, CDR1 is LNHDA and CDR2 is SQIVND (reference sequence). CDR3 sequence reads: CASSTVREETQYF. The DNA of the CDR3 is TGTGCCAGTAGTACTGTCCGGGAAGAGACCCAGTACTTC.

The rearrangement joins TRBV27 to TRBJ2-7; the match to TRBD2 covers 12 bases. The CDR3 consists of 18 residues. V shed 4 bases and J 1 base; nucleotides not matched to a gene: 11. Germline CDR1 MNHEY, CDR2 SMNVEV (reference sequence). CDR3 coding DNA: TGTGCCAGCAGTTCACGGGGGCGGCTAGCGGGAGGGTCCTACGAGCAGTACTTC. Protein product: CASSSRGRLAGGSYEQYF.

The chain couples TRBV6-5 to TRBJ2-1; D may correspond to TRBD1 or TRBD2 (5 bases each). CDR1 is MNHEY and CDR2 is SVGAGI in the germline V gene. The CDR3 consists of 13 residues. V lost 6 bases, J lost 6 bases, and 12 bases lay in between. This chain's CDR3 is CASRMGRLNEQFF. CDR3 nucleotides: TGTGCCAGCAGAATGGGACGGCTCAATGAGCAGTTCTTC.

The chain recombines TRBV4-3 with TRBJ2-2, with D maybe TRBD2 (7 bases). Trimming removed 6 bases from V and 0 bases from J, with 23 bases in between. The CDR3 sequence is 19 residues long. Germline V gene data show CDR1 as LGHNA and CDR2 as YSLEER. CDR3 coding DNA: TGCGCCAGCAGTCGAGGGGGAGCGGGAAGCCTCGCGAACACCGGGGAGCTGTTTTTT. This gives the protein CASSRGGAGSLANTGELFF.

The V call is TRBV19, the J call TRBJ2-2; 11 bases fit TRBD2. The CDR3 runs 18 residues. The junction had 5 bases not matched to a gene; V was cut back by 2 bases and J by 0 bases. Germline-derived CDR1 and CDR2 are LNHDA and SQIVND (reference sequence). In DNA, the CDR3 is TGTGCCAGTAGTATACTGACTAGCGGGGCTACGAACACCGGGGAGCTGTTTTTT. Residues: CASSILTSGATNTGELFF.

The chain employs TRBV9 and TRBJ2-7, with D possibly called TRBD1 or TRBD2 (5 bases each). Looked up from germline, CDR1 is SGDLS and CDR2 is YYNGEE. V shed 0 bases and J shed 2 bases, with 12 bases lying between them. This CDR3 comprises 15 residues. CDR3 loop: CASSVGGLGAYEQYF. CDR3 nucleotide sequence: TGTGCCAGCAGCGTAGGGGGGTTAGGGGCCTACGAGCAGTACTTC.

The chain couples TRBV29-1 to TRBJ1-3; D is unresolved. The germline CDR1 and CDR2 sequences are SQVTM and ANQGSEA. CDR3 length: 13 residues. V was cut by 2 bases and J by 1 base, with 6 bases left in between. The CDR3 bases are TGCAGCGTTGAATGGGGTTCTGGAAACACCATATATTTT. Protein product: CSVEWGSGNTIYF.

The V and J genes are TRBV30 and TRBJ1-4; D might be TRBD1 (5 bases). Germline assignment: CDR1 GTSNPN and CDR2 SVGIG (reference sequence). CDR3 length: 12 residues. V was shortened by 5 bases and J by 8 bases, with 12 bases between the two germline ends. The CDR3 DNA reads TGTGCCTGGGGGTCTGGGACGGAAAAACTGTTTTTT. Amino acid sequence: CAWGSGTEKLFF.

The chain uses TRBV15 and TRBJ2-5; 9 positions match TRBD1. The germline CDR1 and CDR2 sequences are LNHNV and YYDKDF (reference sequence). V shed 0 bases, J shed 4 bases, and the junction held 6 bases outside the gene matches. The CDR3 runs to 16 residues. The CDR3 DNA reads as TGTGCCACCAGCAGAGATAAGGAGACAGGGGGAGAGACCCAGTACTTC. It yields the protein CATSRDKETGGETQYF. The full variable domain, with the rest looked up from reference TRBV15 and TRBJ2-5, is DAMVIQNPRYQVTQFGKPVTLSCSQTLNHNVMYWYQQKSSQAPKLLFHYYDKDFNNEADTPDNFQSRRPNTSFCFLDIRSPGLGDTAMYLCATSRDKETGGETQYFGPGTRLLVL.

The genes are TRBV4-1 and TRBJ2-3, with 8 bases matching TRBD1. There are 18 residues in the CDR3. The V gene end was trimmed by 8 bases and the J gene end by 6 bases; junction bases not matched to a gene: 22. Looked up from germline, CDR1 is MGHRA and CDR2 is YSYEKL. CDR3 nucleotides: TGCGCCAGCTTACCCAGGACAGGGCGCGGAGCGAAAGAGGATACGCAGTATTTT. Its protein is CASLPRTGRGAKEDTQYF.

The V and J genes are TRBV9 and TRBJ2-3; TRBD2 aligns across 10 bases. The CDR3 contains 15 residues. The germline V gene encodes CDR1 SGDLS and CDR2 YYNGEE. V was pared by 3 bases and J by 5 bases, with 6 bases of the junction left unmatched. Written as DNA, the CDR3 is TGTGCCAGCAGCGCCATGCCTAGCGGGAGAGATACGCAGTATTTT. It translates to CASSAMPSGRDTQYF.

The rearrangement links TRBV11-1 to TRBJ2-1; D ambiguous. V gave up 1 base and J gave up 0 bases, with 4 bases separating them. The germline CDR1 and CDR2 sequences are SGHAT and FQDESV (reference sequence). The length of the CDR3 is 14 residues. The chain's CDR3 is CASSLEDSYNEQFF. The DNA for the CDR3 is TGTGCCAGCAGCTTAGAGGACTCCTACAATGAGCAGTTCTTC.

The CDR3: CASSWTGTSSYNEQFF. CDR3 nucleotide sequence: TGTGCCAGCAGCTGGACCGGGACGAGCTCCTACAATGAGCAGTTCTTC. The V gene is TRBV5-6, the J gene TRBJ2-1, with D tentatively TRBD1 or TRBD2 (5 bases each). The CDR3 has 16 amino acids. Germline CDR1 reads SGHDT; CDR2 reads YYEEEE. Trimming cost V 3 bases and J 0 bases, with 13 bases left between them.

The rearrangement uses TRBV5-6 and TRBJ2-7, with D perhaps assigned TRBD1 or TRBD2 (6 bases each). This CDR3 region has 18 residues. V lost 4 bases and J lost 4, with 27 bases in between. Germline CDR1 reads SGHDT; CDR2 reads YYEEEE. DNA of the CDR3: TGTGCCAGCAGCGACCAGCCCCGAAGGTTGGGGGGCCAATACGAGCAGTACTTC. Translation: CASSDQPRRLGGQYEQYF.